The present T cell receptor (beta chain) was sequenced within a study of T cell repertoires in cytomegalovirus infection. Study-level findings and limits: There were HLA-C-restricted CMV-specific TCR beta clonotypes dominating the ex vivo response.

On this clonotype itself: The antigen is not known.

TCRdb passed the reads through MiXCR, listing each CDR3 protein once. The sample records 700,000 to 950,000 distinct CDR3 sequences, 30% to 35% being singletons. Germline V gene sequence: CDR1 SGHRS, CDR2 YFSETQ. Trimming removed 3 bases from V and 6 bases from J, with 13 bases in between. CDR3 size: 14 residues. This sample comprised cultured CD8+ T cells from PBMCs, obtained from culture after CMV antigen stimulation. The TCR originated in a human donor in good health (CMV status not recorded). Some clones in this sample may be carry-over from other donors' samples. The gene calls are TRBV5-1 and TRBJ1-5, with unresolved D. The chain's CDR3 is CASSSNPGAQPQHF. CDR3 sequence (DNA): TGCGCCAGCAGCTCAAACCCAGGAGCTCAGCCCCAGCATTTT.